There are many counts of the clone carrying this T cell receptor beta chain. Antigen unknown. Alongside a J-beta primer mix, a sample-barcoded 5' primer served in a second PCR lasting about 6 to 11 cycles. A template-switch adaptor that had 12 random nucleotides put a tag on each cDNA molecule. TCRdb re-analysed the 5' RACE reads in MiXCR, keeping a single row per CDR3 protein. The table records about 670,000 distinct CDR3 sequences, 40% to 45% of them present only once. The sample is drawn from a study of blood T cells in healthy people across ages. Points from the study as a whole: Unsorted PBMC input precluded a conclusive naive versus antigen-experienced comparison.

Each donor supplied around 9.9 milliliters of peripheral blood. The CDR3 runs 12 residues. V lost 5 bases to trimming and J lost 5 bases; unmatched junction nucleotides: 5. Germline loops: CDR1 SQVTM, CDR2 ANQGSEA. The sequenced material came from blood. This clonotype was obtained from a man older than 75 in good health. The V call is TRBV29-1, the J call TRBJ2-5; 7 bases are shared with TRBD1. This CDR3 is CSVLTGVETQYF. CDR3 bases: TGCAGCGTTTTAACAGGGGTGGAGACCCAGTACTTC. Looking up the rest from reference TRBV29-1 and TRBJ2-5 gives the full variable domain: SAVISQKPSRDICQRGTSLTIQCQVDSQVTMMFWYRQQPGQSLTLIATANQGSEATYESGFVIDKFPISRPNLTFSTLTVSNMSPEDSSIYLCSVLTGVETQYFGPGTRLLVL.